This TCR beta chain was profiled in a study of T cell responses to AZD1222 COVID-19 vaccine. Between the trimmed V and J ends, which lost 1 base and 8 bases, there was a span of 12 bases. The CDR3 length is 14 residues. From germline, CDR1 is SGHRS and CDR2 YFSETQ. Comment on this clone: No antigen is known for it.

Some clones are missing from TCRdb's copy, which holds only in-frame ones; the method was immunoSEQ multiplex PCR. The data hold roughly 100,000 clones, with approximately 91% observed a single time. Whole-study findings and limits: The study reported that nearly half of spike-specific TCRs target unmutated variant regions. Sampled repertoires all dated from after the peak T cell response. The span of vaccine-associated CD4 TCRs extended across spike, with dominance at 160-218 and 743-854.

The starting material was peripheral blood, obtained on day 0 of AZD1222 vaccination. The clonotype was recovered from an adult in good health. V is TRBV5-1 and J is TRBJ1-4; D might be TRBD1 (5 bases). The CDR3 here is CASSLWGLREKLFF. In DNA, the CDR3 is TGCGCCAGCAGCTTGTGGGGGTTGAGAGAAAAACTGTTTTTT.